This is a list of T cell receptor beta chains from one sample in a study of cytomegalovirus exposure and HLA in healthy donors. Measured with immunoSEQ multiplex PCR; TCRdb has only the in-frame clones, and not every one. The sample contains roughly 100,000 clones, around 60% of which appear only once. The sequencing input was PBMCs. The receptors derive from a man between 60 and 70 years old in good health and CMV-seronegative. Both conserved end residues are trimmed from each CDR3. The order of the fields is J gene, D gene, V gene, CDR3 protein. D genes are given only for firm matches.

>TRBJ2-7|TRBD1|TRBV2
ASRDRGREQY
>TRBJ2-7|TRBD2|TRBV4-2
ASSQESASGDYEQY
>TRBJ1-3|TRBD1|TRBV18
ASSPTGVTSGNTIY
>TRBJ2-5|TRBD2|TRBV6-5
ASSSAGGLVGETQY
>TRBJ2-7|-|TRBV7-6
ASSLRPGLGSYEQY
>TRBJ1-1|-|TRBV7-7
ASSLLVGGEAF
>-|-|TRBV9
ASSLNDSPYEQY
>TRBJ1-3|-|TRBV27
ASSLNFDSGNTIY
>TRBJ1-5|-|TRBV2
ASSENRDNQPQH
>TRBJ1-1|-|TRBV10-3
ASSYSGGTEAF
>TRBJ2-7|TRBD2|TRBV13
ASSLGGRITYEQY
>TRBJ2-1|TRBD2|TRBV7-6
ASSLGDALGRSGTKF
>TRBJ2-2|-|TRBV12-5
ASGFPGRGPQIYTGELF
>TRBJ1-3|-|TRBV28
ASSTGYSGNTIY
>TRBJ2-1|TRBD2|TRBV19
ASMVGGVPREQF
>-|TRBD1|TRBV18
ASSPSGQGYYEQY
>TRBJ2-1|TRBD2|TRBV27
ASSVPRSGVPHWYNEQF
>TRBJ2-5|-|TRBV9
ASSVDPAGRQETQY
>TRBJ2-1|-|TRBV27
ASSLYPANEQF
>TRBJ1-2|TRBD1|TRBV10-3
AISEAGQDPNYGYT
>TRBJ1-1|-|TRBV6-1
ASGQTSTPPEAF
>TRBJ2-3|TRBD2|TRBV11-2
ASSSGLAGVDTQY
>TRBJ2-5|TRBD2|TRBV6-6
ASSHSGGAMGETQY
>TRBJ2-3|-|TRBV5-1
ASNENHRDTQY
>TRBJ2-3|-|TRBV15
ATSGGSITDTQY
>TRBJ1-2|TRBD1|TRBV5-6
ASSFEQGHYGYT
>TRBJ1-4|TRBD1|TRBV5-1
ASSTGTGEKLF
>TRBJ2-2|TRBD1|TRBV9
ASSPKSWDRGTGELF
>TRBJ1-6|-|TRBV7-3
ASSQPKAGTNLH
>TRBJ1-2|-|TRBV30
AVGGRQNYGYT
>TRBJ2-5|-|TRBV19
ASSSLKTQY
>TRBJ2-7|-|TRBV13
ASSPPLSYEQY
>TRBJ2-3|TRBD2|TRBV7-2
ASSLGGRADTQY
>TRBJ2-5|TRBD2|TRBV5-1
ASSLLRGVVETQY
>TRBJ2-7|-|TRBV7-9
ASSLPPGAEQY
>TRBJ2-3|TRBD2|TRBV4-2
ASSLTSGYSTDTQY
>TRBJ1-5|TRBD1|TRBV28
ASRLRGPNQPQH
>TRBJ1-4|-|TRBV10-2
ASSDGHDEKLF
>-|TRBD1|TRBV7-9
ASSPLLTGTQLLTYEQY
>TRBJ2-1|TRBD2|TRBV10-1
ASSEWAGGGNEQF
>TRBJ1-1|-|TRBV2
ASSRHLNTEAF
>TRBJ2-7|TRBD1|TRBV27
ASRTSGQGLHEQY
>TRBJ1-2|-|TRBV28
ASRLEENYGYT
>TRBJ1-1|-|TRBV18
ASSPLRGTEAF
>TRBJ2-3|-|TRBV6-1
ASRDLRGTDTQY
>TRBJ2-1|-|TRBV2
ASSVREPSYNEQF
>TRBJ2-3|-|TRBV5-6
ASSSTLRTGTADTQY
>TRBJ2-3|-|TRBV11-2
ASSFVGRDTQY
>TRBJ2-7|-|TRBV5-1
ASSFVPGMDEQY
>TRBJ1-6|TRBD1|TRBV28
ASSLDRGNSPLH
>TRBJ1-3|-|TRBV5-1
ASSSLTGVGNTIY
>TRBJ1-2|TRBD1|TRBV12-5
ASGPGTGGWYGYT
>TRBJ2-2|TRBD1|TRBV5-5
ASSWGWWDRATGELF
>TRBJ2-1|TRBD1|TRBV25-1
ASSEIGQGFNEQF
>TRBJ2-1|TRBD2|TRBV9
ASSPTSGRANEQF
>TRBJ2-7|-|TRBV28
ASRPMGGWGLEQY